These T cell receptor beta chains were read from a single sample in a study of PD-1 blockade in classical Hodgkin lymphoma. Profiled with immunoSEQ multiplex PCR; TCRdb holds only in-frame clones, not every one. The sample shows over 6,000 clones, about 86% of them seen only once. Sample: peripheral blood mononuclear cells (PBMCs), taken before the second cycle of nivolumab. The receptors derive from a human donor with classical Hodgkin lymphoma. The CDR3 runs from the conserved cysteine through the conserved F or W. The D gene is left open where the match is weak. The size field is filled for only some rows; it gives once, few, many or a size class.

abundance,v_gene,j_gene,d_gene,CDR3aa,CDR3nt
-,TRBV10-3,TRBJ1-1,-,CAISESTTGSYTEAFF,TGTGCCATCAGTGAGTCGACAACGGGGTCCTACACTGAAGCTTTCTTT
few,TRBV20-1,TRBJ1-1,-,CSATTVEAFF,TGCAGTGCTACGACAGTCGAAGCTTTCTTT
-,TRBV29-1,TRBJ1-2,-,CSVNRVGNYGYTF,TGCAGCGTCAACAGGGTGGGTAACTATGGCTACACCTTC
-,TRBV19,TRBJ2-3,TRBD1,CASSEGQGLWTQYF,TGTGCCAGTAGCGAGGGACAGGGTCTATGGACGCAGTATTTT
-,TRBV5-4,TRBJ2-5,-,CASSLGLIHQETQYF,TGTGCCAGCAGCTTAGGTCTGATTCACCAAGAGACCCAGTACTTC
-,TRBV7-8,TRBJ1-1,-,CASSPRGGLTEAFF,TGTGCCAGCAGCCCCCGGGGGGGGCTGACTGAAGCTTTCTTT
-,TRBV29-1,TRBJ1-2,TRBD1,CTVNRGDIGYTF,TGCACCGTAAACAGGGGAGACATTGGCTACACCTTC
-,TRBV5-4,TRBJ1-4,TRBD1,CASSTDRGNEKLFF,TGTGCCAGCAGCACGGACAGGGGAAACGAAAAACTGTTTTTT
-,TRBV6-6,TRBJ2-3,-,CASREGRTQYF,TGTGCCTCCCGAGAGGGTCGTACGCAGTATTTT
-,TRBV5-1,TRBJ1-2,-,CASSLDSVYGYTF,TGCGCCAGCAGCTTGGACTCAGTTTATGGCTACACCTTC
-,TRBV6-6,TRBJ1-1,TRBD1,CASSAWTGAPEAFF,TGTGCCAGCAGCGCCTGGACAGGGGCCCCTGAAGCTTTCTTT
-,TRBV5-1,TRBJ2-6,-,CASSPGLSSGANVLTF,TGCGCCAGCAGCCCGGGACTTAGCTCTGGGGCCAACGTCCTGACTTTC
-,TRBV6-6,TRBJ1-4,-,CASSPGATNNEKLFF,TGTGCCAGCAGTCCTGGTGCTACCAATAATGAAAAACTGTTTTTT
-,TRBV25-1,TRBJ1-2,-,CASSDWVYGYTF,TGTGCCAGCAGTGATTGGGTTTATGGCTACACCTTC
few,TRBV5-1,TRBJ1-4,TRBD1,CASSTGQAGEKLFF,TGCGCCAGCAGCACCGGACAGGCAGGTGAAAAACTGTTTTTT
few,TRBV9,TRBJ2-3,-,CASSVWGLTNTQYF,TGTGCCAGCAGCGTGTGGGGACTCACGAATACGCAGTATTTT
-,TRBV5-1,TRBJ1-2,-,CASSLDRNYGYTF,TGCGCCAGCAGCCTCGACAGGAACTATGGCTACACCTTC
-,TRBV6-5,TRBJ2-2,-,CASSYSGVGGSGELFF,TGTGCCAGCAGTTACTCTGGGGTTGGGGGGAGCGGGGAGCTGTTTTTT
-,TRBV5-1,TRBJ1-2,-,CASSSLPVRDRILRDYGYTF,TGCGCCAGCAGTAGCCTCCCCGTTCGGGACCGAATTCTACGGGACTATGGCTACACCTTC
-,TRBV18,TRBJ1-6,-,CASSITESYNSPLHF,TGTGCCAGCTCAATTACAGAATCCTATAATTCACCCCTCCACTTT
-,TRBV6-1,TRBJ1-2,-,CASSEGDGYTF,TGTGCCAGCAGTGAAGGGGATGGCTACACCTTC
-,TRBV18,TRBJ2-5,-,CASSPLRGGAGETQYF,TGTGCCAGCTCACCACTTAGAGGAGGTGCGGGAGAGACCCAGTACTTC
-,TRBV5-1,TRBJ1-2,-,CASSLAVAEGGYTF,TGCGCCAGCAGCTTGGCGGTGGCAGAGGGGGGCTACACCTTC
-,TRBV7-9,TRBJ2-4,-,CASSLAGTPDPWSIQYF,TGTGCCAGCAGCTTAGCTGGGACACCCGACCCATGGAGCATTCAGTACTTC
-,TRBV5-1,TRBJ1-2,-,CASSPTGTANYGYTF,TGCGCCAGCAGCCCCACGGGCACCGCTAACTATGGCTACACCTTC
-,TRBV7-9,TRBJ1-1,-,CASSLDRIQEAFF,TGTGCCAGCAGTTTAGACCGAATCCAGGAAGCTTTCTTT
large,TRBV5-4,TRBJ1-1,TRBD1,CASSSDRGNTEAFF,TGTGCCAGCAGCTCGGACAGGGGAAACACTGAAGCTTTCTTT
-,TRBV12-5,TRBJ2-5,-,CAVGGPGKTQYF,TGTGCTGTGGGGGGCCCCGGAAAGACCCAGTACTTC
-,TRBV11-3,TRBJ1-2,-,CASSQGTPASYGYTF,TGTGCCAGCAGCCAAGGGACTCCTGCTTCCTATGGCTACACCTTC
-,TRBV15,TRBJ2-1,TRBD2,CATSIGGARVVFF,TGTGCCACCAGCATCGGGGGGGCGCGGGTCGTGTTCTTC
-,TRBV29-1,TRBJ2-3,TRBD1,CSVGQGLTDTQYF,TGCAGCGTCGGACAGGGGCTAACAGATACGCAGTATTTT
-,TRBV5-8,TRBJ1-2,TRBD1,CASSLGGQGHGYTF,TGTGCCAGCAGCCTCGGGGGACAGGGCCATGGCTACACCTTC
-,TRBV19,TRBJ2-3,-,CASSIEGQITDTQYF,TGTGCCAGTAGTATAGAGGGACAAATCACAGATACGCAGTATTTT
-,TRBV5-1,TRBJ1-2,-,CASSPLGIGGRHYGYTF,TGCGCCAGCAGCCCCCTTGGTATCGGGGGGAGGCACTATGGCTACACCTTC
-,TRBV6-5,TRBJ1-2,-,CASRGTTNYGYTF,TGTGCCAGCAGGGGCACCACTAACTATGGCTACACCTTC
-,TRBV7-2,TRBJ2-3,TRBD1,CASSAWGQGPQYF,TGTGCCAGCAGCGCCTGGGGACAGGGTCCGCAGTATTTT
-,TRBV30,TRBJ1-1,-,CAWSVGPVAFF,TGTGCCTGGAGTGTGGGCCCCGTGGCTTTCTTT
-,TRBV15,TRBJ1-5,-,CATSRVTGQLNQPQHF,TGTGCCACCAGCAGAGTTACTGGACAGCTCAATCAGCCCCAGCATTTT